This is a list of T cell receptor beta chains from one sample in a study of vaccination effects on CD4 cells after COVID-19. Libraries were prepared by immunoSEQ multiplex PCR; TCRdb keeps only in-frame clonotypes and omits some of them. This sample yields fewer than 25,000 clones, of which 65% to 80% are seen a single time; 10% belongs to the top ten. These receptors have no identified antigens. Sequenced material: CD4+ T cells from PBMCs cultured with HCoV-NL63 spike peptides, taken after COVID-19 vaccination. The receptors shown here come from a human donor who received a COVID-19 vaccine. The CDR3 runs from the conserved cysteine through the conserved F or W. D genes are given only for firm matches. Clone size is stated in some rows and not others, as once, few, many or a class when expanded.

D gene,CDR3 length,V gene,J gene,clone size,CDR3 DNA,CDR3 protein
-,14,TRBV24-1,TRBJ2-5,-,TGTGCCACCAGTGATTTTGTTCGTGGACGCCCCCAGTACTTC,CATSDFVRGRPQYF
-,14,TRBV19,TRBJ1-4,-,TGTGGGGCGGGGAGCTTGGTGACTAATGAAAAACTGTTTTTT,CGAGSLVTNEKLFF
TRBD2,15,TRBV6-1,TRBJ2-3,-,TGTGCCAGCAGTGAAGAAGCGGGGGGGCCAGATACGCAGTATTTT,CASSEEAGGPDTQYF
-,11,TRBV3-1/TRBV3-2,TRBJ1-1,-,TGTGCCAGCAGCCTTAGCACTGAAGCTTTCTTT,CASSLSTEAFF
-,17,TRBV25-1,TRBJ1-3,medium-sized,TGTGCCAGCAGTGAATTGGCAGGGGCCAACTCTGGAAACACCATATATTTT,CASSELAGANSGNTIYF
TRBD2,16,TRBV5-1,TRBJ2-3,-,TGCGCCAGCAGCTTGGAATATCTAGCGGGCCAAGATACGCAGTATTTT,CASSLEYLAGQDTQYF
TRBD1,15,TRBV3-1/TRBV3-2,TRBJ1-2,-,TGTGCCAGCAGCCAAGACGGACAGGGCCGCTATGGCTACACCTTC,CASSQDGQGRYGYTF
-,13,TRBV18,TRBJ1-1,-,TGTGCCAGCTCTAGTGCAGTGAACACTGAAGCTTTCTTT,CASSSAVNTEAFF
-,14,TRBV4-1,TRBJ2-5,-,TGCGCCAGCAGCCGACCCTTGGGCCGGGAGACCCAGTACTTC,CASSRPLGRETQYF
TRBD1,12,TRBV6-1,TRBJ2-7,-,TGTGCCAGCAGTGAACAGGGGGCAGAGCAGTACTTC,CASSEQGAEQYF
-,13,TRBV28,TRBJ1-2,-,TGTGCCAGCAGTTTACGAAGAAACTATGGCTACACCTTC,CASSLRRNYGYTF
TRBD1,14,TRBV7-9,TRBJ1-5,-,TGTGCCAGCAGCTTGGGACAGGGTGGTCAGCCCCAGCATTTT,CASSLGQGGQPQHF
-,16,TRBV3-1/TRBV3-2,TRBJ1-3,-,TGTGCCAGCAGCCAAGGTGGGGCAAGGTACGGAAACACCATATATTTT,CASSQGGARYGNTIYF
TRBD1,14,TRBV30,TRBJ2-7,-,TGTGCCTGGAAGAGACAGGGAGTGGACTACGAGCAGTACTTC,CAWKRQGVDYEQYF
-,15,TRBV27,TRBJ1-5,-,TGTGCCAGCAGTTTGGACAGTTTACGGAATCAGCCCCAGCATTTT,CASSLDSLRNQPQHF
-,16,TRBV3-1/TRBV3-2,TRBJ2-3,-,TGTGCCAGCAGCCAAGAGTTTGGGCAGGGTACAGATACGCAGTATTTT,CASSQEFGQGTDTQYF
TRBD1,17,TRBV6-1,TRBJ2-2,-,TGTGCCAGCAGTGACCGGGACAGGGGGATTAACACCGGGGAGCTGTTTTTT,CASSDRDRGINTGELFF
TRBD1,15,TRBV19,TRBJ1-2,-,TGTGCCAGTAGTATAGGCCAGGGGGCCTACTATGGCTACACCTTC,CASSIGQGAYYGYTF
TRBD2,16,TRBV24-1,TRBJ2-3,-,TGTGCCACCAGTGACCTCGGGGGGATAAGCACAGATACGCAGTATTTT,CATSDLGGISTDTQYF
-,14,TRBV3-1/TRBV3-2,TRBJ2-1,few,TGTGCCAGCAGCCGTAGAGGTCTGTACAATGAGCAGTTCTTC,CASSRRGLYNEQFF
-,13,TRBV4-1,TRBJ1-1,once,TGCGCCAGCAGCCAAGTATCGGCTCCTGAAGCTTTCTTT,CASSQVSAPEAFF
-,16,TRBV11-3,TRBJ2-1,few,TGTGCCAGCAGCTTAGAACAGGGAGGAGTAGACAATGAGCAGTTCTTC,CASSLEQGGVDNEQFF
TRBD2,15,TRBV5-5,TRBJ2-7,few,TGTGCCAGCGCGATTGGGGGACTAGCGTCTTACGAGCAGTACTTC,CASAIGGLASYEQYF
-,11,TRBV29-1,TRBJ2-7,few,TGCAGCGTTGTGGTGGCGGTCGAGCAGTACTTC,CSVVVAVEQYF
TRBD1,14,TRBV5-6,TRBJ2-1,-,TGTGCCAGCAGCTTGGGACAGGGGGTCAGGGAGCAGTTCTTC,CASSLGQGVREQFF
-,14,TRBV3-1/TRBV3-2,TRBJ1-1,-,TGTGCCAGCAGCCTAGGGACGGTGAACACTGAAGCTTTCTTT,CASSLGTVNTEAFF
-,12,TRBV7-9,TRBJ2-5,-,TGTGCCAGCAGCACCCGTAGTGGGACCCAGTACTTC,CASSTRSGTQYF
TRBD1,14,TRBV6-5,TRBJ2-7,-,TGTGCCAGCAGTTTTGACAGGGGAACCTACGAGCAGTACTTC,CASSFDRGTYEQYF
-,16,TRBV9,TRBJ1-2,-,TGTGCCAGCAGCGCCAGGGGTGGACAGTTTAACTATGGCTACACCTTC,CASSARGGQFNYGYTF